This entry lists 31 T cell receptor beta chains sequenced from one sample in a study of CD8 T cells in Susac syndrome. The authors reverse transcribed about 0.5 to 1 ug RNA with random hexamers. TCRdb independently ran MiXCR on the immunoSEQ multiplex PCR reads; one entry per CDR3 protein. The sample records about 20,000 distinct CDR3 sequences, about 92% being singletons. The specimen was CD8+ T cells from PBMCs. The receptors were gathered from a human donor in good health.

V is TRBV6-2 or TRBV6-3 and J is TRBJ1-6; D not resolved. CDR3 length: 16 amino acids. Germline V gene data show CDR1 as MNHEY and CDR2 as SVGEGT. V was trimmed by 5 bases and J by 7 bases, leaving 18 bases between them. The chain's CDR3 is CASSLAGLRPNSPLHF. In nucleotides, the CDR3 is TGTGCCAGCAGTCTCGCTGGTCTCCGGCCGAATTCACCCCTCCACTTT.

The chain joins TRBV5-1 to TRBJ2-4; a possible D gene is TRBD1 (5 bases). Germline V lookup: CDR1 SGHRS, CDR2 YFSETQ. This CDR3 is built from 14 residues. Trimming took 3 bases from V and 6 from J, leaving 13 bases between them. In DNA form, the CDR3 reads TGCGCCAGCAGCTCCTCAGACAGCAGAAACATTCAGTACTTC. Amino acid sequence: CASSSSDSRNIQYF.

This CDR3 is CASSIRQGESEQYF. The DNA for the CDR3 is TGTGCCAGCAGCATAAGACAGGGGGAATCCGAGCAGTACTTC. V usage is TRBV5-4 and J usage is TRBJ2-7; 9 bases fit TRBD1. Germline CDR1 reads SGHNT; CDR2 reads YYREEE (reference sequence). This CDR3 comprises 14 residues. The J segment lost 6 bases and the V segment lost 4 bases, leaving 8 bases of the junction unmatched.

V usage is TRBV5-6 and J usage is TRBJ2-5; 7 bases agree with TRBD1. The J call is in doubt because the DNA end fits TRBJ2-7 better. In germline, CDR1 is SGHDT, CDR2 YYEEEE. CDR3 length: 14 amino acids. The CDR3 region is CASSPKSYRGEQYF. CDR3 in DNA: TGTGCCAGCAGCCCGAAATCCTACAGGGGCGAGCAGTACTTC.

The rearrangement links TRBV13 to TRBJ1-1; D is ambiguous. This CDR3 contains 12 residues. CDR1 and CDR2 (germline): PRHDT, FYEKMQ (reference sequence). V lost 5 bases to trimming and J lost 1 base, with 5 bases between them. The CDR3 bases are TGTGCCAGCAGCACCCCGAACACTGAAGCTTTCTTT. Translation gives CASSTPNTEAFF.

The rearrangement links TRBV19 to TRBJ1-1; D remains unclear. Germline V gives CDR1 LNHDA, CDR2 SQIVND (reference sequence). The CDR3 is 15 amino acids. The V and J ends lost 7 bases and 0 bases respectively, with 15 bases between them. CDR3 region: CASTSAVTMNTEAFF. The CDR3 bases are TGTGCCAGTACATCCGCAGTCACTATGAACACTGAAGCTTTCTTT.

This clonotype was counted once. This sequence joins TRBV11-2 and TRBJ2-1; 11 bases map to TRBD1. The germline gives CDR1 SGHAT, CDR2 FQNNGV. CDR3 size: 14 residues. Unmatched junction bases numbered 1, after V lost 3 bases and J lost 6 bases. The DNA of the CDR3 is TGTGCCAGCAGCTTGGGGACAGGGGGCAATGAGCAGTTCTTC. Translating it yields CASSLGTGGNEQFF.

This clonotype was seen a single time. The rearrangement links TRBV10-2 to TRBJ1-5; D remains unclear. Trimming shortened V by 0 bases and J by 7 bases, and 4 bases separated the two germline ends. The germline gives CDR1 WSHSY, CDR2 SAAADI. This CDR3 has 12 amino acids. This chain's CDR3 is CASSESWQPQHF. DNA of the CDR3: TGCGCCAGCAGTGAGTCATGGCAGCCCCAGCATTTT.

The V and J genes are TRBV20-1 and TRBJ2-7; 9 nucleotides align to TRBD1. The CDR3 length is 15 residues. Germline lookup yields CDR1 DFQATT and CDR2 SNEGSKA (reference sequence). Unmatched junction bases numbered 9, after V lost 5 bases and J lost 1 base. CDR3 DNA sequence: TGCAGTGCTCGCCCTTTGGACAGGGGATCCTACGAGCAGTACTTC. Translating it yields CSARPLDRGSYEQYF.

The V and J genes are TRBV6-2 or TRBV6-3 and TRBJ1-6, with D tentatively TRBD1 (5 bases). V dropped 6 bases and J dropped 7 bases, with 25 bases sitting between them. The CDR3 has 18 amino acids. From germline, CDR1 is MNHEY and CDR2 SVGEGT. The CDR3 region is CASSLRDLRLYGNSPLHF. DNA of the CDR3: TGTGCCAGCAGCCTCCGGGACCTAAGGCTCTATGGGAATTCACCCCTCCACTTT.

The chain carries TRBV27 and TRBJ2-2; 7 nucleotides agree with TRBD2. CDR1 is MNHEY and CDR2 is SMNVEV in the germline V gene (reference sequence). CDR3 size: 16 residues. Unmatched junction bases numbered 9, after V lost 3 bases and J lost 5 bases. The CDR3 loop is CASSFPSAGVTGELFF. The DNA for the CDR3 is TGTGCCAGCAGTTTCCCGTCTGCGGGGGTGACCGGGGAGCTGTTTTTT.

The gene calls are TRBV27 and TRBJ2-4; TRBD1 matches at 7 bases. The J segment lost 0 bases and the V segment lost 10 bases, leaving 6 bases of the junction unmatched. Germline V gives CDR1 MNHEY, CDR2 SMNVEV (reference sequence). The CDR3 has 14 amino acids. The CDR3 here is CATRTGLAKNIQYF. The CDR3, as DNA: TGTGCCACCAGGACAGGTTTAGCCAAAAACATTCAGTACTTC.

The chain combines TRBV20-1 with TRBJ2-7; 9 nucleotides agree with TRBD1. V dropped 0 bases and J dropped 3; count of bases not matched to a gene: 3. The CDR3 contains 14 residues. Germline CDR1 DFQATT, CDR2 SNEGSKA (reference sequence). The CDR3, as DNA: TGCAGTGCTAGAGATCTGACAGGGGGCTACGAGCAGTACTTC. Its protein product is CSARDLTGGYEQYF.

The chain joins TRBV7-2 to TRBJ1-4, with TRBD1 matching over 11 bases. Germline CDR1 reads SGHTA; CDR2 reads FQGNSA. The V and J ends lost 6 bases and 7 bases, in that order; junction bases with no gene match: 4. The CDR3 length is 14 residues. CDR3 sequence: CASRSGTGGEKLFF. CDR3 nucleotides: TGTGCCAGCAGATCCGGGACAGGGGGTGAAAAACTGTTTTTT.

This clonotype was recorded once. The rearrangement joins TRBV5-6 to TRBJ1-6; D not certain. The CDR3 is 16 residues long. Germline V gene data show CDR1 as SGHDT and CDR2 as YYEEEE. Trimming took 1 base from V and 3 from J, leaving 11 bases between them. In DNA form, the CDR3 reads TGTGCCAGCAGCTTGTCTACAGTCAACTATAATTCACCCCTCCACTTT. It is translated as CASSLSTVNYNSPLHF.

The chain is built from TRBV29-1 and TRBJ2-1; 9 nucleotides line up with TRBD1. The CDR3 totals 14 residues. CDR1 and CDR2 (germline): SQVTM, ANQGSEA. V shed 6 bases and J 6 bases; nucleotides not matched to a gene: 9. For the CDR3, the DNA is TGCAGCGTCTCGACCGGGACAGGGACCAATGAGCAGTTCTTC. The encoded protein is CSVSTGTGTNEQFF.

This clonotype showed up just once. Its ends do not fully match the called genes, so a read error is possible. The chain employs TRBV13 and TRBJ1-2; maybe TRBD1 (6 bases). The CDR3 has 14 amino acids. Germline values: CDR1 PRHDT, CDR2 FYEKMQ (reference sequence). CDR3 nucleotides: TGTGCCAGCACCTTAGGAGCAGGGGTCTATGGCTACACCTTC. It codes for CASTLGAGVYGYTF.

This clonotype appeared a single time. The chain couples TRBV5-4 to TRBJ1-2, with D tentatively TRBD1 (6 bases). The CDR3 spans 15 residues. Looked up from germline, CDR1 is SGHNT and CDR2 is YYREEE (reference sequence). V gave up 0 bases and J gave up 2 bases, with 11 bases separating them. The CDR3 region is CASSLVWDTNYGYTF. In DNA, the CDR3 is TGTGCCAGCAGCTTGGTTTGGGACACGAACTATGGCTACACCTTC.

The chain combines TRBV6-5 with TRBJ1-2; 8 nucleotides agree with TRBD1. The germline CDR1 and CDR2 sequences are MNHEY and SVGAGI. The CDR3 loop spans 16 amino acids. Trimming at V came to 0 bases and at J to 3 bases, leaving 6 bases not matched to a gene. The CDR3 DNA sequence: TGTGCCAGCAGTTACTCGAAGACAGGGGTATACTATGGCTACACCTTC. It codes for CASSYSKTGVYYGYTF.

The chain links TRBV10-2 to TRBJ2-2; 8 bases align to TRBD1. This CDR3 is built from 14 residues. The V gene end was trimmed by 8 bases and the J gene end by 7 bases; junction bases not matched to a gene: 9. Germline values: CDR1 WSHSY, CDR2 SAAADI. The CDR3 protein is CASGQGRRDGELFF. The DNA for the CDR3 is TGCGCCAGCGGACAGGGACGTCGGGACGGGGAGCTGTTTTTT.

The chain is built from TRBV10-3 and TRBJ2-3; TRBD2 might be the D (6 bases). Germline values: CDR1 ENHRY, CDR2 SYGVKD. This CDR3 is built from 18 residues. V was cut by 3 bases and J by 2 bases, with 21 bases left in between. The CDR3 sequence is CAISDPAGTVDVTDTQYF. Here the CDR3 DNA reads TGTGCCATCAGTGACCCTGCGGGGACGGTGGATGTCACAGATACGCAGTATTTT.

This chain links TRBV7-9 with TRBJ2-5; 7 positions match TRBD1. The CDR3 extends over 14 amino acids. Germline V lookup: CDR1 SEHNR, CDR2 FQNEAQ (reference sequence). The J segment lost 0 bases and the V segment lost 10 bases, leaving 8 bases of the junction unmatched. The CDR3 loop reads CATGDSVYQETQYF. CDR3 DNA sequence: TGTGCCACCGGGGACAGCGTGTACCAAGAGACCCAGTACTTC.

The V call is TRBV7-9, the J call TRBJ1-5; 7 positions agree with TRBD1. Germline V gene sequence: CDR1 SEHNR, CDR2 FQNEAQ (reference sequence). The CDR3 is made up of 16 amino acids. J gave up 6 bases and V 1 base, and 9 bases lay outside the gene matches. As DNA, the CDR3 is TGTGCCAGCAGCTTAGTTGTGACAGGGTTAATTCAGCCCCAGCATTTT. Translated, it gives CASSLVVTGLIQPQHF.

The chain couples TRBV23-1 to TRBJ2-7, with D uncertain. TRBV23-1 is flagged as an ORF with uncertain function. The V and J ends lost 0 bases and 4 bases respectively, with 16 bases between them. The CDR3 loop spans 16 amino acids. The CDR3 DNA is TGCGCCAGCAGTCAATCGAACTGGGGAATTATTTACGAGCAGTACTTC. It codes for CASSQSNWGIIYEQYF.

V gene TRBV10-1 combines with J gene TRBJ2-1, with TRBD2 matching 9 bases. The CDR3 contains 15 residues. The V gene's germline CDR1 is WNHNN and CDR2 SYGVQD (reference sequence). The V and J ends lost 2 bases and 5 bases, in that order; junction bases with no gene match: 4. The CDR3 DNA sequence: TGCGCCAGCAGTGAGGGGCGGGGGGGCAACAATGAGCAGTTCTTC. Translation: CASSEGRGGNNEQFF.

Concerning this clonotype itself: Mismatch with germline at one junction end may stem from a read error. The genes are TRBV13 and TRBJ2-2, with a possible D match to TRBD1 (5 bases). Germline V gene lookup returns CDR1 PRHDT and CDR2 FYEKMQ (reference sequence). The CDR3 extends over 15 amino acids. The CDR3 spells CVSSFPTQATGELFF. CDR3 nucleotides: TGTGTCAGCAGCTTCCCCACACAGGCTACCGGGGAGCTGTTTTTT.

CDR3 DNA: TGTGCCAGCAGCTTAGTGGGGTTAACGGGGTTTCGAGAAAACATTCAGTACTTC. It encodes CASSLVGLTGFRENIQYF. The chain combines TRBV7-2 with TRBJ2-4; TRBD2 is a possible D gene (5 bases). The ends were cut back, 1 base at V and 5 bases at J, with 21 bases in the middle. Germline V gene sequence: CDR1 SGHTA, CDR2 FQGNSA. The CDR3 spans 18 residues. Full variable domain (remainder filled in from reference TRBV7-2 and TRBJ2-4): GAGVSQSPSNKVTEKGKDVELRCDPISGHTALYWYRQSLGQGLEFLIYFQGNSAPDKSGLPSDRFSAERTGGSVSTLTIQRTQQEDSAVYLCASSLVGLTGFRENIQYFGAGTRLSVL.

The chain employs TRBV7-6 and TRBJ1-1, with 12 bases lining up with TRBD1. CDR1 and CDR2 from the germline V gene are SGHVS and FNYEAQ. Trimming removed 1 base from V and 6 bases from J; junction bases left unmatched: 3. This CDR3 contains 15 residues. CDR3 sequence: CASSLGDRGRPEAFF. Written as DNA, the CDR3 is TGTGCCAGCAGCTTAGGGGACAGGGGGCGGCCTGAAGCTTTCTTT. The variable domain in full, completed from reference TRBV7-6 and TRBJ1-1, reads GAGVSQSPRYKVTKRGQDVALRCDPISGHVSLYWYRQALGQGPEFLTYFNYEAQQDKSGLPNDRFSAERPEGSISTLTIQRTEQRDSAMYRCASSLGDRGRPEAFFGQGTRLTVV.

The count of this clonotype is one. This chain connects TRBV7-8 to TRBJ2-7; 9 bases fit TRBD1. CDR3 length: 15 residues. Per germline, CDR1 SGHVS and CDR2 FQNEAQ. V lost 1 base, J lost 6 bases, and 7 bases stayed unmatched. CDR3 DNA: TGTGCCAGCAGCTTAGGGACAGGGGTTGCGGGCGAGCAGTACTTC. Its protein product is CASSLGTGVAGEQYF.

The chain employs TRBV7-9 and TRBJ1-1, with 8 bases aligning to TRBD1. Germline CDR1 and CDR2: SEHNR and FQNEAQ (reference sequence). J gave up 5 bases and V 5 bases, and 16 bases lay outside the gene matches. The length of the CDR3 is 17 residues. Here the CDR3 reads CASSPWGTGSKGTEAFF. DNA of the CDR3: TGTGCCAGCAGCCCCTGGGGGACAGGCAGTAAAGGGACTGAAGCTTTCTTT.

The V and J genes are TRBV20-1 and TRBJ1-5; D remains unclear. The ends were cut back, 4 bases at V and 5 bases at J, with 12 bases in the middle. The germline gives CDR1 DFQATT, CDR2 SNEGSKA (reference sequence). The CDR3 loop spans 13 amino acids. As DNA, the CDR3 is TGCAGTGCTATGGGTTCGAGGGATCAGCCCCAGCATTTT. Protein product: CSAMGSRDQPQHF.